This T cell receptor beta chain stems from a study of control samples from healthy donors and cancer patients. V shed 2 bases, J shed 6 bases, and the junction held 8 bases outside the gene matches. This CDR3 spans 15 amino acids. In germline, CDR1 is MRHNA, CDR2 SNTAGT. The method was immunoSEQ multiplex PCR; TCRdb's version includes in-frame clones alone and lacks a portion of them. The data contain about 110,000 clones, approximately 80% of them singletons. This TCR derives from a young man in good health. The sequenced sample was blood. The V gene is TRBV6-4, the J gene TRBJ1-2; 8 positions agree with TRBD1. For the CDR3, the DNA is TGTGCCAGCAGTGACCGGGGACAGGAACTTAATGGCTACACCTTC. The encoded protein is CASSDRGQELNGYTF.